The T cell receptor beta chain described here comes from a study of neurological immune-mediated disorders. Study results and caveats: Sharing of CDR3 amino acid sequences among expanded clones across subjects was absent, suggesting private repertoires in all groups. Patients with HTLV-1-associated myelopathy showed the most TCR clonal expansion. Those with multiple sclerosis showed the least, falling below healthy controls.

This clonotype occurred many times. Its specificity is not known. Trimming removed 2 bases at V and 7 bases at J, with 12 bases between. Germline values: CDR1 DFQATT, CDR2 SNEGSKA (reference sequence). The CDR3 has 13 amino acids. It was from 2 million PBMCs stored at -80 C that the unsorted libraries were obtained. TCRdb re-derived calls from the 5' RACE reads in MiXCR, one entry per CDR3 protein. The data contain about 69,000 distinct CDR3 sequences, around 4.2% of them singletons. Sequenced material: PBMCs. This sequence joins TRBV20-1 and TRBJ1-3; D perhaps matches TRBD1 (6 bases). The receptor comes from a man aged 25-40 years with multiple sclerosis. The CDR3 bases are TGCAGTGCTAGATTCACCGACAGGAACACCATATATTTT. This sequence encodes CSARFTDRNTIYF.